This T cell receptor beta chain was captured in a study of T cell responses to AZD1222 COVID-19 vaccine. Here immunoSEQ multiplex PCR was the method, and the copy in TCRdb shows in-frame clones only, minus some. The data contain 95,000 to 150,000 clones, 70% to 90% of them singletons. This CDR3 contains 16 residues. The V gene end was trimmed by 4 bases and the J gene end by 4 bases; junction bases not matched to a gene: 5. In germline, CDR1 is SEHNR, CDR2 FQNEAQ (reference sequence). This rearrangement joins TRBV7-9 to TRBJ2-3; 13 bases line up with TRBD2. The sequenced sample was peripheral blood, obtained on day 0 of AZD1222 vaccination. The TCR comes from an adult in good health. CDR3 residues: CASSSPGTSGADTQYF. CDR3 coding DNA: TGTGCCAGCAGCTCCCCCGGGACTAGCGGGGCAGATACGCAGTATTTT.